This entry describes one T cell receptor beta chain. This clonotype was picked up many times. What this receptor recognizes is not known. The input lacks base qualities; no much larger clone sits a single base away. Moderately to severely active disease, a Clinical Activity Score of at least 3, a NOSPECS grade of at least 4, and a duration under 3 months were present in ophthalmopathy patients. The study excluded patients with uncontrolled infections, other autoimmune diseases, pregnancy or lactation. Clinical symptoms, serum thyroxine and TRAb, thyroid ultrasound, and orbital computed tomography formed the basis for the diagnoses. PBMCs were isolated from about 10 ml of fresh peripheral blood by Ficoll-Paque density gradient centrifugation. Total RNA was extracted with Trizol reagent, and quality was checked on an Agilent 2100 Bioanalyzer. Amplification of TCR beta CDR3 regions was carried out from RNA transcripts. A first-round RT-PCR of the TCR CDR3 used the HTBI primer set with the Qiagen OneStep RT-PCR kit. Libraries were constructed in a second round of multiplex PCR, after which size selection and purification were performed. Paired-end sequencing of the libraries was performed with 100 bp reads on an Illumina HiSeq2000. Per the original workflow: SOAPnuke was used to process the raw data, with reads discarded if the reads contained adapters or uncalled bases, had a mean Phred below 15, or lacked an exact constant-primer or identifier match. High-quality paired reads were merged using COPE v1.2.5, and each unique nucleotide sequence was defined as a clonotype. MiTCR v1.1 was used to align clonotypes to the IMGT TRBV, TRBD and TRBJ reference segments. The analysis included only V-J combinations with a frequency above 0.0001, which together covered around 99% of the repertoires. The TCS score was defined as F50 (clonal expansion) divided by E x V (chaos), with BLOSUM62-based TCRdist calculated between CDR3 peptides within each V-J. Welch's t-statistics and random forest reduced approximately 520 V-J features to 10 to 15, which were used in a naive Bayes classifier (R e1071). TCRdb reprocessing: public reads trimmed at Q25 with fastp, clones called with MiXCR, in-frame beta chains kept. Here each entry gathers all rows of one CDR3 protein and keeps the most common genes and DNA. TCRdb assigned the V and J calls; the authors' analysis was not used. This sample lists about 410,000 distinct CDR3 sequences; roughly 15% were detected once. 13% of the sample comes from the top ten.

The CDR3, from cysteine to phenylalanine, totals 14 residues. Of all the DNA, just the CDR3 is kept, 42 bases in frame from base 1. V gives up 3 bases and J gives up 6 bases, and the segment between their germline ends measures 12 bases. CDR1 and CDR2 are drawn from the germline V gene (reference sequence): MNHEY, SMNVEV. This record belongs to a study of T cells in Graves' hyperthyroidism and ophthalmopathy (dated by TCRdb to between 2018 and 2021). About the investigation overall: Peripheral blood was collected at initial diagnosis, before any treatment. Prospective prediction of ophthalmopathy was tested in an independent validation cohort of some 19 hyperthyroidism patients and around 16 patients who later progressed to ophthalmopathy. The paper describes TCR Vbeta CDR3 sequencing of 135 peripheral blood samples, made up of about 40 ophthalmopathy patients, 70 to 75 hyperthyroidism patients and 17 progressor patients. In addition, the study compared T-cell repertoires in thyroid tissue and in blood from roughly 6 Graves' hyperthyroidism patients. TCR V-J signatures able to tell the groups apart were searched for in a discovery cohort of 90 to 100 patients, of whom approximately 40 had Graves' ophthalmopathy and around 56 had stable Graves' hyperthyroidism. Following sampling, methimazole starting at 30 mg daily was given to hyperthyroidism patients, and high-dose intravenous methylprednisolone was given to ophthalmopathy patients. The 75 to 100 discovery patients were randomly split 7:3 into training and test sets. General conclusions and limits of the study: A model built on a 13 V-J signature distinguished ophthalmopathy from stable hyperthyroidism, reaching roughly 88% sensitivity and approximately 81% specificity in cross-validation and 80%/75% in testing. Most expanded thyroid clonotypes (frequency above 0.001) were also detected in blood, suggesting blood repertoires may reflect thyroid immune responses. In validation, the model predicted progression to ophthalmopathy a median of approximately 6.3 months before onset, with roughly 71% sensitivity and roughly 79% specificity. Sample size was not statistically predetermined, and blinding of investigators to group allocation was not performed.

The clonotype originates from a young man with Graves' ophthalmopathy. Material for sequencing was blood. The V and J segments used are TRBV27 and TRBJ1-5; TRBD1 is a possible D gene, resting on 6 matching bases. At the DNA level, the sequence is TGTGCCAGCAGTTTTTCAGGGGCGAGTCAGCCCCAGCATTTT. Its coded protein is CASSFSGASQPQHF.